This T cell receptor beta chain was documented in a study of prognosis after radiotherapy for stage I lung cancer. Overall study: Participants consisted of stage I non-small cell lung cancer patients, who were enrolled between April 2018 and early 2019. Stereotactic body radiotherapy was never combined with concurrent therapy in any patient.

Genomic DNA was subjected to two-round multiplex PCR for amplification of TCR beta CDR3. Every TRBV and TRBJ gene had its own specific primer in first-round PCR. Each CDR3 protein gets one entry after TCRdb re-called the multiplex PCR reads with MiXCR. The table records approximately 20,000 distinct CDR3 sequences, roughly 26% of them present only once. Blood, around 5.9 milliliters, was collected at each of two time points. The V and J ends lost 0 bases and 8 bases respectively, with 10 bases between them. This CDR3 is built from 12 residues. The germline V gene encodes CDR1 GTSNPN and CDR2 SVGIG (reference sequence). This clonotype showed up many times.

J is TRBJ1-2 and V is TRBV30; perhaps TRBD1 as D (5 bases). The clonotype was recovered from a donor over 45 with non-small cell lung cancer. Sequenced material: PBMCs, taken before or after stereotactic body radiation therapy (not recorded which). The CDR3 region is CAWSVGGHGYTF. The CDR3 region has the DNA TGTGCCTGGAGTGTCGGAGGACACGGCTACACCTTC.